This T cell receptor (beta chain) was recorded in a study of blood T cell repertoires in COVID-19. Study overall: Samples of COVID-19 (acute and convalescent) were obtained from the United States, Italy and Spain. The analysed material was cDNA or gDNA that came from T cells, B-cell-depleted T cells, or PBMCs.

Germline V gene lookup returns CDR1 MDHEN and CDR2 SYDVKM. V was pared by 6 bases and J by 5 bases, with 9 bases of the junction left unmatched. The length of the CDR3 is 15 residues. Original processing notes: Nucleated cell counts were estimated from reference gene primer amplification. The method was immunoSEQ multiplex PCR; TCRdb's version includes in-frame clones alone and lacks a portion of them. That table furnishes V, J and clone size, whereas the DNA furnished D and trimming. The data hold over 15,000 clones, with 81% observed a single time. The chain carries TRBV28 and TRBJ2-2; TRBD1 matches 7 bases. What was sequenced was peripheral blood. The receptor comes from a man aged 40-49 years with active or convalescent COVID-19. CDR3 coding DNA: TGTGCCAGCAGATCCACGGGACAGAGGACCGGGGAGCTGTTTTTT. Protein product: CASRSTGQRTGELFF.